The 30 T cell receptor beta chains given below trace back to one sample, sequenced in a study of shared clonotypes between healthy human individuals. Method: immunoSEQ multiplex PCR; TCRdb's copy keeps in-frame clones and lacks some. The table has 2,500,000 or so clones, approximately 92% seen once; the top ten hold over 0.12%. The sample consisted of naive CD4+ T cells sorted from blood. Stated subset: CD45RA+ positively selected. These receptors all come from a man aged 18 to 29 in good health.

This clone appeared once. This chain joins TRBV30 and TRBJ1-1, with a possible D match to TRBD1 (6 bases). Germline-derived CDR1 and CDR2 are GTSNPN and SVGIG (reference sequence). The ends were cut back, 5 bases at V and 1 base at J, with 14 bases in the middle. The CDR3 is made up of 14 amino acids. CDR3 residues: CAWGGLVRNTEAFF. In DNA form, the CDR3 reads TGTGCCTGGGGGGGCCTAGTAAGGAACACTGAAGCTTTCTTT.

V and J are TRBV5-6 and TRBJ2-7; the D gene is possibly TRBD2 (6 bases). CDR3 length: 14 residues. Per the germline V gene, CDR1 is SGHDT and CDR2 is YYEEEE. V gave up 5 bases and J gave up 2 bases, with 14 bases separating them. This CDR3 reads CASSPGRGTYEQYF. CDR3 nucleotides: TGTGCCAGCAGTCCGGGACGGGGGACCTACGAGCAGTACTTC. The variable domain in full, with the rest retrieved from reference TRBV5-6 and TRBJ2-7, is DAGVTQSPTHLIKTRGQQVTLRCSPKSGHDTVSWYQQALGQGPQFIFQYYEEEERQRGNFPDRFSGHQFPNYSSELNVNALLLGDSALYLCASSPGRGTYEQYFGPGTRLTVT.

The V call is TRBV30, the J call TRBJ1-5, with D unclear. Trimming left V 0 bases short and J 6 bases short, with 18 bases between. Germline V gives CDR1 GTSNPN, CDR2 SVGIG (reference sequence). This CDR3 spans 16 amino acids. The CDR3 here is CAWSVGEGWATQPQHF. The CDR3 DNA follows: TGTGCCTGGAGTGTAGGAGAGGGTTGGGCTACTCAGCCCCAGCATTTT.

CDR3 sequence: CASSLGSGGPYEQYF. The CDR3 DNA reads TGTGCCAGCAGCTTAGGTAGCGGGGGGCCCTACGAGCAGTACTTC. This chain connects TRBV7-8 to TRBJ2-7; TRBD2 aligns across 10 bases. Germline values: CDR1 SGHVS, CDR2 FQNEAQ. With 1 base clipped from V and 2 bases from J, the junction kept 2 bases outside the gene matches. The CDR3 covers 15 residues.

The rearrangement joins TRBV7-2 to TRBJ2-3; 13 positions agree with TRBD2. The CDR3 totals 16 residues. Trimming at V came to 4 bases and at J to 3 bases, leaving 4 bases not matched to a gene. Germline V CDR1 and CDR2: SGHTA, FQGNSA. The CDR3 region is CASSSRTSGSTDTQYF. The CDR3, as DNA: TGTGCCAGCAGCTCGAGGACTAGCGGGAGTACAGATACGCAGTATTTT.

This chain joins TRBV6-5 and TRBJ2-3; D gene uncertain. The V and J ends lost 5 bases and 0 bases respectively, with 9 bases between them. The germline V gene encodes CDR1 MNHEY and CDR2 SVGAGI. CDR3 length equals 14 residues. The CDR3 is CASSPRFSTDTQYF. The CDR3 DNA sequence: TGTGCCAGCAGTCCCCGGTTCAGCACAGATACGCAGTATTTT.

The chain has TRBV6-1 and TRBJ1-2; D is undetermined. This CDR3 has 8 residues. Germline CDR1 and CDR2: MNHNS and SASEGT. V was pared by 5 bases and J by 12 bases, with 4 bases between. DNA for the CDR3: TGTGCCAGCAGTTTTAACACCTTC. It encodes CASSFNTF.

The chain combines TRBV6-5 with TRBJ1-1; no clear D gene. V was trimmed by 4 bases and J by 0 bases, leaving 12 bases between them. CDR1 and CDR2 from the germline V gene are MNHEY and SVGAGI. The CDR3 spans 15 residues. The CDR3 loop is CASSSTGVMNTEAFF. Here the CDR3 DNA reads TGTGCCAGCAGTTCCACCGGCGTTATGAACACTGAAGCTTTCTTT.

The chain is built from TRBV10-3 and TRBJ2-3; D unresolved. Trimming removed 7 bases from V and 2 bases from J, with 10 bases in between. The V gene's germline CDR1 is ENHRY and CDR2 SYGVKD. This CDR3 comprises 13 residues. In DNA form, the CDR3 reads TGTGCCATCACCGAGACGGACACAGATACGCAGTATTTT. This translates into CAITETDTDTQYF.

V gene TRBV5-1 combines with J gene TRBJ1-1; D is possibly TRBD1 (6 bases). Per the germline V gene, CDR1 is SGHRS and CDR2 is YFSETQ. The CDR3 is made up of 16 amino acids. V was clipped by 4 bases and J by 1 base, with 17 bases between them. This CDR3 reads CASSPGDNLGNTEAFF. The CDR3 region has the DNA TGCGCCAGCAGCCCGGGGGACAACTTAGGGAACACTGAAGCTTTCTTT.

The rearrangement joins TRBV30 to TRBJ1-5; 7 nucleotides align to TRBD1. The CDR3 extends over 16 amino acids. The ends lost 1 base at V and 0 bases at J; junction bases unmatched: 6. Germline values: CDR1 GTSNPN, CDR2 SVGIG (reference sequence). The CDR3 region is CAWSAGGGGSNQPQHF. CDR3 nucleotides: TGTGCCTGGAGTGCAGGGGGAGGGGGTAGCAATCAGCCCCAGCATTTT.

The genes are TRBV6-6 and TRBJ2-1; 9 nucleotides line up with TRBD1. V shed 8 bases, J shed 7 bases, and the junction held 9 bases outside the gene matches. Germline V gives CDR1 MNHNY, CDR2 SVGAGI (reference sequence). This CDR3 spans 14 amino acids. Here the CDR3 DNA reads TGTGCCAGCGCTATTGACAGGGGGAGAAATGAGCAGTTCTTC. This codes for CASAIDRGRNEQFF.

The genes are TRBV7-2 and TRBJ1-6; TRBD1 matches at 7 bases. The length of the CDR3 is 18 residues. The germline CDR1 and CDR2 sequences are SGHTA and FQGNSA. Trimming at V came to 5 bases and at J to 1 base, leaving 11 bases not matched to a gene. The CDR3 region is CASSPGTVRRSYNSPLHF. DNA for the CDR3: TGTGCCAGCAGCCCCGGGACAGTCCGAAGGTCCTATAATTCACCCCTCCACTTT.

The rearrangement joins TRBV5-1 to TRBJ2-5; 9 positions agree with TRBD1. CDR3 length equals 15 residues. The germline gives CDR1 SGHRS, CDR2 YFSETQ. The ends lost 4 bases at V and 4 bases at J; junction bases unmatched: 8. CDR3 in amino acids: CASSPGQGIAETQYF. The CDR3 DNA reads TGCGCCAGCAGCCCCGGACAGGGGATCGCAGAGACCCAGTACTTC.

The chain has TRBV4-3 and TRBJ1-3, with unresolved D. The CDR3 sequence is 17 residues long. V lost 0 bases, J lost 2 bases, and 14 bases lay in between. Per the germline V gene, CDR1 is LGHNA and CDR2 is YSLEER. DNA for the CDR3: TGCGCCAGCAGCCAAGACACAGTTTCCCTCCCTGGAAACACCATATATTTT. The encoded protein is CASSQDTVSLPGNTIYF.

This chain joins TRBV28 and TRBJ1-1, with D tentatively TRBD1 (5 bases). CDR1 MDHEN and CDR2 SYDVKM come from the germline V gene. Trimming removed 5 bases at V and 4 bases at J, with 8 bases between. CDR3 size: 12 residues. The CDR3 sequence is CASSGGVTEAFF. For the CDR3, the DNA is TGTGCCAGCAGTGGGGGGGTCACTGAAGCTTTCTTT.

Note on this clone: The sample carries other DNA sequences with the same CDR3. The V and J genes are TRBV19 and TRBJ1-1; 7 positions match TRBD1. Trimming took 4 bases from V and 0 from J; bases not matched to a gene: 5. The CDR3 covers 15 residues. Germline V gives CDR1 LNHDA, CDR2 SQIVND (reference sequence). The CDR3 region is CASSTRQGMNTEAFF. CDR3 nucleotide sequence: TGTGCCAGTAGTACCCGACAGGGTATGAACACTGAAGCTTTCTTT.

Regarding this clone: One junction end disagrees with the germline gene, perhaps due to a read error. The chain employs TRBV10-3 and TRBJ1-1; D unresolved. Germline lookup yields CDR1 ENHRY and CDR2 SYGVKD. CDR3 length: 15 residues. Written as DNA, the CDR3 is TGTGCCAGCAGTTACTCGAACAGCCCGAACACTGAAGCTTTCTTT. This encodes CASSYSNSPNTEAFF.

The genes are TRBV14 and TRBJ2-5, with 10 positions matching TRBD2. The length of the CDR3 is 16 residues. CDR1 SGHDN and CDR2 FVKESK come from the germline V gene. V lost 0 bases and J lost 5; bases outside the gene matches: 6. The CDR3 DNA reads TGTGCCAGCAGCCAAGATTTAACTAGCGGGGTTGAGACCCAGTACTTC. Translated: CASSQDLTSGVETQYF.

The chain joins TRBV7-9 to TRBJ2-2, with TRBD2 matching 7 bases. The CDR3 extends over 16 amino acids. Losses at the gene ends were 5 bases for V and 1 base for J; bases not matched to a gene: 7. The germline CDR1 and CDR2 sequences are SEHNR and FQNEAQ (reference sequence). The CDR3 protein is CASSQGLVVNTGELFF. CDR3 DNA: TGTGCCAGCAGCCAAGGACTAGTGGTGAACACCGGGGAGCTGTTTTTT.

The chain employs TRBV10-3 and TRBJ1-3; D is uncertain. The CDR3 has 15 residues. Germline V CDR1 and CDR2: ENHRY, SYGVKD. V lost 3 bases and J lost 4, with 13 bases in between. DNA for the CDR3: TGTGCCATCAGTGACGGGCGCACAGCCGGAAACACCATATATTTT. This sequence encodes CAISDGRTAGNTIYF.

This rearrangement joins TRBV4-3 to TRBJ1-1; 8 bases align to TRBD1. V lost 0 bases to trimming and J lost 4 bases; unmatched junction nucleotides: 4. Germline lookup yields CDR1 LGHNA and CDR2 YSLEER. This CDR3 region has 15 residues. CDR3 residues: CASSQETGVVTEAFF. The DNA of the CDR3 is TGCGCCAGCAGCCAAGAGACAGGGGTAGTCACTGAAGCTTTCTTT.

The rearrangement joins TRBV9 to TRBJ2-7, with 9 bases lining up with TRBD2. The CDR3 extends over 15 amino acids. CDR1 is SGDLS and CDR2 is YYNGEE in the germline V gene. V shed 4 bases and J 0 bases; nucleotides not matched to a gene: 5. CDR3 DNA: TGTGCCAGCAGCCGTAGCGGGAGAAGCTCCTACGAGCAGTACTTC. Amino acid sequence: CASSRSGRSSYEQYF.

The CDR3 sequence: CAPPVGPNTGELFF. For the CDR3, the DNA is TGTGCCCCGCCGGTGGGACCGAACACCGGGGAGCTGTTTTTT. The chain recombines TRBV21-1 with TRBJ2-2. TRBV21-1 is a documented pseudogene. This CDR3 has 14 amino acids.

About this clone: The identical CDR3 is also encoded by other nucleotide sequences in the sample. The J gene is TRBJ1-2, the V gene TRBV5-1; D is undetermined. The CDR3 is 14 amino acids. Germline-derived CDR1 and CDR2 are SGHRS and YFSETQ. Trimming removed 1 base at V and 4 bases at J, with 11 bases between. The CDR3 protein is CASSLSGSGYGYTF. The CDR3 nucleotides are TGCGCCAGCAGCTTGAGCGGGAGCGGCTATGGCTACACCTTC.

V gene TRBV29-1 combines with J gene TRBJ2-2; D unresolved. The CDR3 has 15 residues. Germline lookup yields CDR1 SQVTM and CDR2 ANQGSEA. Trimming took off 7 bases at V and 4 bases at J, with 19 bases between the two ends. The CDR3 DNA sequence: TGCAGCGCCTCGCAAGGTGGCGCTAGCACCGGGGAGCTGTTTTTT. Translating it yields CSASQGGASTGELFF.

The chain links TRBV5-1 to TRBJ1-4, with a possible D match to TRBD1 (5 bases). Germline values: CDR1 SGHRS, CDR2 YFSETQ. The V and J ends lost 0 bases and 8 bases respectively, with 14 bases between them. The CDR3 is 15 residues long. DNA of the CDR3: TGCGCCAGCAGCTTGGTGGGAGGGACGGAAGAAAAACTGTTTTTT. Translation gives CASSLVGGTEEKLFF.

The V and J genes are TRBV19 and TRBJ1-1; D is unresolved. The V end was cut by 5 bases, the J end by 0 bases, with 13 bases between. This CDR3 comprises 15 residues. Germline-derived CDR1 and CDR2 are LNHDA and SQIVND (reference sequence). CDR3 DNA: TGTGCCAGTAGTCCCGGGATTTACATGAACACTGAAGCTTTCTTT. Translating gives CASSPGIYMNTEAFF.

The chain employs TRBV6-6 and TRBJ1-2; no clear D gene. Germline V gene sequence: CDR1 MNHNY, CDR2 SVGAGI (reference sequence). Trimming pared 0 bases from V and 3 bases from J, leaving 14 bases between. This CDR3 spans 16 amino acids. The CDR3 nucleotides read TGTGCCAGCAGTTACTCGAGGTTGAGGGAGGACTATGGCTACACCTTC. The encoded protein is CASSYSRLREDYGYTF.

This rearrangement joins TRBV18 to TRBJ2-7, with 7 positions matching TRBD1. The CDR3 covers 12 residues. Looked up from germline, CDR1 is KGHSH and CDR2 is LQKENI. V lost 8 bases and J lost 2; bases outside the gene matches: 3. The CDR3 nucleotides are TGTGCCAGCCAAGACAGGGCCTACGAGCAGTACTTC. Translated: CASQDRAYEQYF.